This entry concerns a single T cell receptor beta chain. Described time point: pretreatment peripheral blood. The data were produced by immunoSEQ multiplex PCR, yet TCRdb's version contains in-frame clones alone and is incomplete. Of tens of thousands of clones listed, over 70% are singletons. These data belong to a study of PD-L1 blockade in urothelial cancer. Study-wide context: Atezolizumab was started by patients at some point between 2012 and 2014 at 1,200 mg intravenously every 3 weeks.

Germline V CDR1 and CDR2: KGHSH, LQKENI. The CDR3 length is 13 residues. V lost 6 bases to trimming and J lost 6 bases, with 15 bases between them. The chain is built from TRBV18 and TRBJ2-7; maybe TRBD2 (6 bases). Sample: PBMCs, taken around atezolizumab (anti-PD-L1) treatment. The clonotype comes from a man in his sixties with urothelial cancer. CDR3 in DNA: TGTGCCAGCTCGCTCCAAGCGGGTATCGAGCAGTACTTC. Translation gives CASSLQAGIEQYF.